The source of this TCR beta chain is a study of T cells in Graves' hyperthyroidism and ophthalmopathy. Concerning this clonotype itself: Its antigen is undetermined.

Study findings and constraints: Most thyroid clonotypes that were expanded above 0.001 also turned up in blood.

What was amplified from RNA transcripts were TCR beta CDR3 regions. In the first-round RT-PCR of the TCR CDR3, the HTBI primer set was used. In TCRdb, the multiplex PCR reads were re-called with MiXCR into one record per CDR3 protein. Among 600,000 to 750,000 distinct CDR3 sequences listed, 15% to 20% were seen once. The V end lost 0 bases, the J end lost 2 bases, and 7 bases lay between the germline ends. The CDR3 runs 14 residues. Germline V gives CDR1 SGDLS, CDR2 YYNGEE. Clinical symptoms, serum thyroxine and TRAb, thyroid ultrasound and orbital computed tomography were used for the diagnoses. This rearrangement joins TRBV9 to TRBJ2-3; unclear D gene. The TCR was taken from a man aged 50 to 60 with Graves' hyperthyroidism. The sample taken for sequencing was blood. CDR3 sequence: CASSVEVDTDTQYF. Here the CDR3 DNA reads TGTGCCAGCAGCGTAGAAGTCGACACAGATACGCAGTATTTT. Variable domain in full (rest from reference TRBV9 and TRBJ2-3): DSGVTQTPKHLITATGQRVTLRCSPRSGDLSVYWYQQSLDQGLQFLIQYYNGEERAKGNILERFSAQQFPDLHSELNLSSLELGDSALYFCASSVEVDTDTQYFGPGTRLTVL.